This TCR beta chain was found in a study of T cell clonotyping in hematopoietic cell transplantation. General study findings and limits: Graft donor and pretransplant recipient Inverse Simpson Index values predicted broader posttransplant TCR diversity. At the given depth, recipient repertoires were over 97% de novo clonotypes. Cells were unsorted, so CD4 and CD8 contributions were not separated.

Of note for this clone: Its matching antigen is unknown.

Germline CDR1 is SEHNR and CDR2 is FQNEAQ (reference sequence). The length of the CDR3 is 15 residues. With 6 bases clipped from V and 6 bases from J, the junction kept 11 bases outside the gene matches. Generated by immunoSEQ multiplex PCR, the TCRdb table keeps only in-frame clones and is missing some. The sample has about 5,900 clones, 77% seen once; the top ten hold roughly a third. Recipient blood drawn about 28 days pretransplant and days 30, 100, 180 after. This TCR was sampled from a female patient between 30 and 39 years old who had an allogeneic stem cell transplant, so the T cells may come from the graft donor. Some clones in this sample may be carry-over from other donors' samples. The rearrangement links TRBV7-9 to TRBJ1-2; 9 positions match TRBD1. Sequencing was performed on PBMCs, taken 100 days after allogeneic stem cell transplant. CDR3 amino acids: CASSRNLGTGHGYTF. In DNA, the CDR3 is TGTGCCAGCAGTCGAAATTTGGGGACAGGGCATGGCTACACCTTC.